The 20 T cell receptor beta chains presented below share a single source sample, sequenced in a study of cytomegalovirus exposure and HLA in healthy donors. Vbeta (60) and Jbeta (13) primers were used in the PCR. Sequencing used immunoSEQ multiplex PCR; TCRdb keeps in-frame clones, though not all of them. Of about 160,000 clones in the sample, 75% to 85% were seen once. Source material: PBMCs. These receptors were collected from a man aged 45-65 years in good health and CMV-seropositive.

J is TRBJ2-7 and V is TRBV9, with a possible D match to TRBD1 (5 bases). The CDR3 has 14 residues. Germline loops: CDR1 SGDLS, CDR2 YYNGEE. V was cut by 0 bases and J by 11 bases, with 18 bases left in between. The CDR3 bases are TGTGCCAGCAGCGTAGATGCCAGGGTTAGCCCAGAGTACTTC. Its translation: CASSVDARVSPEYF. Together with reference TRBV9 and TRBJ2-7, the CDR3 gives the full variable domain: DSGVTQTPKHLITATGQRVTLRCSPRSGDLSVYWYQQSLDQGLQFLIQYYNGEERAKGNILERFSAQQFPDLHSELNLSSLELGDSALYFCASSVDARVSPEYFGPGTRLTVT.

The chain combines TRBV19 with TRBJ2-7, with 13 bases aligning to TRBD2. The CDR3 spans 15 residues. The V segment lost 5 bases and the J segment 5 bases; nucleotides outside the gene matches: 6. Per the germline V gene, CDR1 is LNHDA and CDR2 is SQIVND (reference sequence). CDR3 loop: CASSPRTSGSNEQYF. The CDR3 DNA follows: TGTGCCAGTAGTCCTCGGACTAGCGGGAGTAACGAGCAGTACTTC.

The J gene is TRBJ2-7, the V gene TRBV6-5; TRBD2 matches at 9 bases. With V trimmed by 6 bases and J by 1 base, 7 bases remained unmatched. This CDR3 region has 15 residues. Per the germline V gene, CDR1 is MNHEY and CDR2 is SVGAGI. Here the CDR3 reads CASSAGGRGSYEQYF. The DNA of the CDR3 is TGTGCCAGCAGCGCGGGGGGGAGGGGTTCCTACGAGCAGTACTTC.

The V gene is TRBV6-6, the J gene TRBJ1-1; perhaps TRBD1 as D (5 bases). The CDR3 runs to 15 residues. The germline V gene encodes CDR1 MNHNY and CDR2 SVGAGI (reference sequence). V was trimmed by 2 bases and J by 6 bases, leaving 16 bases between them. DNA of the CDR3: TGTGCCAGCAGTTACCCGGCAGACAGTCGGGCTGAAGCTTTCTTT. Encoded protein: CASSYPADSRAEAFF.

This rearrangement joins TRBV15 to TRBJ1-3; a possible D gene is TRBD1 (5 bases). Trimming pared 0 bases from V and 4 bases from J, leaving 10 bases between. There are 15 residues in the CDR3. The germline CDR1 and CDR2 sequences are LNHNV and YYDKDF (reference sequence). In DNA, the CDR3 is TGTGCCACCAGCAGAGATCGGACAACGGGAAACACCATATATTTT. Translating gives CATSRDRTTGNTIYF.

This sequence joins TRBV5-1 and TRBJ1-2; 7 bases agree with TRBD1. Losses at the gene ends were 3 bases for V and 2 bases for J; bases not matched to a gene: 4. The germline V gene encodes CDR1 SGHRS and CDR2 YFSETQ. This CDR3 has 14 amino acids. CDR3 DNA: TGCGCCAGCAGCTCTGGGACAGCCAACTATGGCTACACCTTC. This translates into CASSSGTANYGYTF. Full variable domain (outside the CDR3, taken from reference TRBV5-1 and TRBJ1-2): KAGVTQTPRYLIKTRGQQVTLSCSPISGHRSVSWYQQTPGQGLQFLFEYFSETQRNKGNFPGRFSGRQFSNSRSEMNVSTLELGDSALYLCASSSGTANYGYTFGSGTRLTVV.

This clone was observed a handful of times. J is TRBJ1-1 and V is TRBV11-2; tentatively, D is TRBD1 (5 bases). Germline V gene sequence: CDR1 SGHAT, CDR2 FQNNGV. This CDR3 contains 15 residues. V dropped 1 base and J dropped 6 bases, with 15 bases sitting between them. The CDR3 reads CASSLVSGGVAEAFF. Written as DNA, the CDR3 is TGTGCCAGCAGCTTAGTGTCGGGAGGGGTGGCTGAAGCTTTCTTT.

The V gene is TRBV28, the J gene TRBJ1-1; the match to TRBD1 covers 7 bases. Unmatched junction bases numbered 10, after V lost 5 bases and J lost 1 base. CDR3 size: 16 residues. CDR1 and CDR2 from the germline V gene are MDHEN and SYDVKM. Here the CDR3 DNA reads TGTGCCAGCAGTACCCGGGACAGCCCCCAGAACACTGAAGCTTTCTTT. Amino acids: CASSTRDSPQNTEAFF.

V is TRBV11-2 and J is TRBJ2-7; 13 bases are a match to TRBD2. The J segment lost 3 bases and the V segment lost 5 bases, leaving 10 bases of the junction unmatched. The CDR3 covers 17 residues. Germline loops: CDR1 SGHAT, CDR2 FQNNGV. CDR3 amino acids: CASSLTSGRFDHYEQYF. The CDR3 DNA sequence: TGTGCCAGCAGCCTGACTAGCGGGAGGTTCGACCACTACGAGCAGTACTTC.

V gene TRBV29-1 combines with J gene TRBJ1-1; 9 nucleotides agree with TRBD1. With 5 bases clipped from V and 2 bases from J, the junction kept 6 bases outside the gene matches. The CDR3 is made up of 14 amino acids. Looked up from germline, CDR1 is SQVTM and CDR2 is ANQGSEA. The chain's CDR3 is CSVQDRGLNTEAFF. The CDR3 nucleotides read TGCAGCGTTCAGGACAGGGGTCTAAACACTGAAGCTTTCTTT.

The gene calls are TRBV7-9 and TRBJ2-7, with 8 bases fitting TRBD1. V was clipped by 5 bases and J by 4 bases; unmatched bases: 1. This CDR3 is built from 12 residues. Germline V gene lookup returns CDR1 SEHNR and CDR2 FQNEAQ (reference sequence). DNA for the CDR3: TGTGCCAGCAGCACAGGGGGATACGAGCAGTACTTC. Residues: CASSTGGYEQYF.

This chain connects TRBV18 to TRBJ1-4; the D is unclear. CDR3 size: 20 residues. CDR1 is KGHSH and CDR2 is LQKENI in the germline V gene. V dropped 1 base and J dropped 5 bases, with 26 bases sitting between them. The CDR3: CASSPRQTQGSVGENEKLFF. The CDR3 bases are TGTGCCAGCTCACCACGGCAGACCCAAGGCAGCGTAGGCGAGAATGAAAAACTGTTTTTT. Combining the CDR3 with reference TRBV18 and TRBJ1-4 gives the whole variable domain NAGVMQNPRHLVRRRGQEARLRCSPMKGHSHVYWYRQLPEEGLKFMVYLQKENIIDESGMPKERFSAEFPKEGPSILRIQQVVRGDSAAYFCASSPRQTQGSVGENEKLFFGSGTQLSVL.

The J gene is TRBJ2-2, the V gene TRBV25-1; D uncertain. This CDR3 comprises 13 residues. CDR1 and CDR2 (germline): MGHDK, SYGVNS. The germline V and J ends were trimmed by 1 base and 5 bases, with 5 bases remaining between them. The CDR3 is CASSEFGTGELFF. The CDR3 bases are TGTGCCAGCAGTGAATTCGGGACCGGGGAGCTGTTTTTT.

This clone was found a few times. The chain carries TRBV2 and TRBJ2-3, with TRBD2 identical over 8 bases. V dropped 3 bases and J dropped 0; count of bases not matched to a gene: 17. This CDR3 has 20 residues. The V gene's germline CDR1 is SNHLY and CDR2 FYNNEI. CDR3 in amino acids: CASSDGLAGPEFSSTDTQYF. In nucleotides, the CDR3 is TGTGCCAGCAGTGACGGTTTAGCGGGGCCCGAATTCTCTAGCACAGATACGCAGTATTTT.

This clone was detected a few times. The genes are TRBV5-6 and TRBJ2-1; 7 nucleotides match TRBD2. The CDR3 sequence is 17 residues long. The V segment lost 2 bases and the J segment 7 bases; nucleotides outside the gene matches: 15. Germline V gene lookup returns CDR1 SGHDT and CDR2 YYEEEE. CDR3 bases: TGTGCCAGCAGCTTTTGGACCGCAACCAGGGAGGGGAATGAGCAGTTCTTC. Protein product: CASSFWTATREGNEQFF.

As for this clone: Sequence at one end of the junction differs from germline and may be a read error. The V and J genes are TRBV4-3 and TRBJ2-4, with D perhaps matching TRBD2 (6 bases). The CDR3 totals 14 residues. The germline CDR1 and CDR2 sequences are LGHNA and YSLEER. The CDR3 DNA reads TGCGCCAGCGGCGGGGATGCGGCCAAAAACAGTCAGTACTTC. Amino acids: CASGGDAAKNSQYF.

The rearrangement joins TRBV30 to TRBJ1-2; 7 bases match TRBD1. CDR3 length equals 14 residues. The germline V gene encodes CDR1 GTSNPN and CDR2 SVGIG (reference sequence). V shed 0 bases, J shed 5 bases, and the junction held 6 bases outside the gene matches. In DNA, the CDR3 is TGTGCCTGGAGTGTACTAGACAGGGAATATGGCTACACCTTC. Amino acids: CAWSVLDREYGYTF.

This clone was observed a single time. The V call is TRBV5-1, the J call TRBJ2-1; D possibly corresponds to TRBD2 (6 bases). The germline V and J ends were trimmed by 0 bases and 9 bases, with 10 bases remaining between them. CDR3 size: 13 residues. Germline loops: CDR1 SGHRS, CDR2 YFSETQ. The CDR3 loop is CASSLGGDVEQFF. CDR3 coding DNA: TGCGCCAGCAGCTTGGGCGGGGATGTTGAGCAGTTCTTC. Drawing the rest from reference TRBV5-1 and TRBJ2-1, the complete variable domain is KAGVTQTPRYLIKTRGQQVTLSCSPISGHRSVSWYQQTPGQGLQFLFEYFSETQRNKGNFPGRFSGRQFSNSRSEMNVSTLELGDSALYLCASSLGGDVEQFFGPGTRLTVL.

The chain carries TRBV6-5 and TRBJ1-1; D is uncertain. Germline V gene sequence: CDR1 MNHEY, CDR2 SVGAGI. The CDR3 is 13 amino acids. Trimming took off 5 bases at V and 2 bases at J, with 9 bases between the two ends. This CDR3 reads CASSRLANTEAFF. The CDR3 DNA reads as TGTGCCAGCAGTCGACTTGCCAACACTGAAGCTTTCTTT.

The rearrangement links TRBV10-3 to TRBJ2-1; 9 bases align to TRBD2. Looked up from germline, CDR1 is ENHRY and CDR2 is SYGVKD. Germline trimming cut 10 bases from V and 8 bases from J; bases unmatched to any gene: 12. The CDR3 length is 14 residues. Written as DNA, the CDR3 is TGTGCCACCCTTGGGCGGGAGGGCGGGGATGAGCAGTTCTTC. Amino acids: CATLGREGGDEQFF.